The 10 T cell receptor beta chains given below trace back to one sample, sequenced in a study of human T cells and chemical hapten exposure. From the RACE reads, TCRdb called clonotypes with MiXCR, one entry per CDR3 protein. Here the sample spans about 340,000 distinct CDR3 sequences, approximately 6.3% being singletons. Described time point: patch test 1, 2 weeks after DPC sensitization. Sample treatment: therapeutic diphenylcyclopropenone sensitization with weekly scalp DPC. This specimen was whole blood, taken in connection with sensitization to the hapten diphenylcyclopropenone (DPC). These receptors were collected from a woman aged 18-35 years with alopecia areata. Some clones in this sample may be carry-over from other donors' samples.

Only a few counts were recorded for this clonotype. The CDR3 nucleotides are TGTGCCAGCTTGGGACGGAATAGTTTTGAAGCTTTCTTT. It is translated as CASLGRNSFEAFF. V is TRBV12-3 or TRBV12-4 and J is TRBJ1-1; weak D call: TRBD1 (5 bases). V was cut by 8 bases and J by 7 bases, with 17 bases left in between. This CDR3 has 13 residues.

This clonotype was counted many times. The CDR3 protein is CASSLGINQPQHF. Written as DNA, the CDR3 is TGCGCCAGCAGCTTGGGAATAAATCAGCCCCAGCATTTT. V usage is TRBV5-1 and J usage is TRBJ1-5; no clear D gene. This CDR3 region has 13 residues. In germline, CDR1 is SGHRS, CDR2 YFSETQ. Deletions cut 0 bases from V and 4 bases from J, with 5 bases between.

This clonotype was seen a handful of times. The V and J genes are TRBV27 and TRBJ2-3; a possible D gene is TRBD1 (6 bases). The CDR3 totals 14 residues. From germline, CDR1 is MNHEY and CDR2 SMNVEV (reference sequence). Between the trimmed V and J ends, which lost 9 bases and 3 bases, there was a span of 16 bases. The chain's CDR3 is CASGRGKSTDTQYF. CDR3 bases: TGTGCCAGTGGAAGGGGGAAGAGTACAGATACGCAGTATTTT.

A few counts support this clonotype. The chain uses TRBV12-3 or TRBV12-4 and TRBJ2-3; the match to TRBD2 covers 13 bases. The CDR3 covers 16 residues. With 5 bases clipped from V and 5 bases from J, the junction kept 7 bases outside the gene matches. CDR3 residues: CASSELAGGPKDTQYF. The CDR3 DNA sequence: TGTGCCAGCAGTGAACTAGCGGGGGGGCCTAAAGATACGCAGTATTTT.

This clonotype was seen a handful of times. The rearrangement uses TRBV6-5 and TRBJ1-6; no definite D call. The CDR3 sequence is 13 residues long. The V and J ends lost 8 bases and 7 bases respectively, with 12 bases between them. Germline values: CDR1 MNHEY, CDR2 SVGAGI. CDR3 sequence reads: CASRRAENSPLHF. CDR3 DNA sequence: TGTGCCAGCCGTCGGGCTGAGAATTCACCCCTCCACTTT.

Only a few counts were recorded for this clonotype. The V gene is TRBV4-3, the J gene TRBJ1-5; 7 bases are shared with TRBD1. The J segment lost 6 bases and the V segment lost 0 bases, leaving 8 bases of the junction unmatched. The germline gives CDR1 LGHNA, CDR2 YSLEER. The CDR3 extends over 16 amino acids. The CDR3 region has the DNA TGCGCCAGCAGCCAAGAGTTAGACAGGGAGAGTCAGCCCCAGCATTTT. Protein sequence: CASSQELDRESQPQHF.

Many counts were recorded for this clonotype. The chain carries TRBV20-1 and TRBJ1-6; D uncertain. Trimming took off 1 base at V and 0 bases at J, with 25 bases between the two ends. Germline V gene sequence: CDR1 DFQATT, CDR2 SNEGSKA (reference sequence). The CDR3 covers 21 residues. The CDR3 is CSARGSPGRLTLSSYNSPLHF. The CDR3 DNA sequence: TGCAGTGCTAGAGGATCTCCCGGACGGTTGACCTTGAGCTCCTATAATTCACCCCTCCACTTT.

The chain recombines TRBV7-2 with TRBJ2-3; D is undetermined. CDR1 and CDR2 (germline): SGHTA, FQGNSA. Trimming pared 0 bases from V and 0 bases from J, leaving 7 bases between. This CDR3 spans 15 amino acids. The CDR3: CASSLAPASTDTQYF. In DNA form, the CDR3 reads TGTGCCAGCAGCTTAGCGCCTGCTAGCACAGATACGCAGTATTTT.

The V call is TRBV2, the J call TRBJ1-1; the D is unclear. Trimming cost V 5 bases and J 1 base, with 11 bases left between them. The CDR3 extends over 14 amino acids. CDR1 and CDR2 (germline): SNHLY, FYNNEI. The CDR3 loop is CASSFARANTEAFF. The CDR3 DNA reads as TGTGCCAGCAGTTTCGCACGGGCGAACACTGAAGCTTTCTTT.

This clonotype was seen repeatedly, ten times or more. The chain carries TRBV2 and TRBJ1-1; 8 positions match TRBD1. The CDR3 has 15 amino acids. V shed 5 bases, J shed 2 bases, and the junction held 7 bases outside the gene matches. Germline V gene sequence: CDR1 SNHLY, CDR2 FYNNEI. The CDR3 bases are TGTGCCAGCAGTCGAGGACAGGGAGTAAACACTGAAGCTTTCTTT. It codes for CASSRGQGVNTEAFF.